Shown below are 24 T cell receptor beta chains from a single sample sequenced in a study of cytomegalovirus exposure and HLA in healthy donors. Both 60 Vbeta primers and 13 Jbeta primers went into the PCR. Libraries were prepared by immunoSEQ multiplex PCR; TCRdb keeps only in-frame clonotypes and omits some of them. Counted here are under 55,000 clones, about three quarters occurring once; the ten biggest clones make up 7% to 10%. Sequenced sample: PBMCs. These receptors originate from a woman between 50 and 59 years old in good health and CMV-seronegative.

The chain uses TRBV6-5 and TRBJ1-2, with D perhaps TRBD1 (6 bases). The V end lost 5 bases, the J end lost 5 bases, and 18 bases lay between the germline ends. The CDR3 contains 15 residues. Germline-derived CDR1 and CDR2 are MNHEY and SVGAGI. CDR3 residues: CASSTGTPLIYGYTF. Written as DNA, the CDR3 is TGTGCCAGCAGTACCGGGACACCCTTAATTTATGGCTACACCTTC.

V and J are TRBV18 and TRBJ1-1; D call uncertain. CDR1 is KGHSH, CDR2 LQKENI, per germline. V was pared by 5 bases and J by 3 bases, with 13 bases between. This CDR3 has 14 residues. CDR3 region: CASSITGYDTEAFF. The CDR3 coding sequence is TGTGCCAGCTCAATTACCGGGTACGACACTGAAGCTTTCTTT.

This clone was seen a few times. The chain is built from TRBV9 and TRBJ2-3; 13 bases match TRBD2. The CDR3 loop spans 18 amino acids. Unmatched junction bases numbered 10, after V lost 4 bases and J lost 2 bases. In germline, CDR1 is SGDLS, CDR2 YYNGEE. The CDR3 here is CASSFGTSGTLPTDTQYF. DNA of the CDR3: TGTGCCAGCAGCTTCGGGACTAGCGGGACGTTACCCACAGATACGCAGTATTTT.

The J gene is TRBJ1-2, the V gene TRBV5-6; D is unclear. V lost 0 bases, J lost 7 bases, and 4 bases lay in between. The germline CDR1 and CDR2 sequences are SGHDT and YYEEEE. The CDR3 loop spans 11 amino acids. CDR3 DNA sequence: TGTGCCAGCAGCTTGGTCGGTGGCTACACCTTC. It yields the protein CASSLVGGYTF.

The J gene is TRBJ1-1, the V gene TRBV27, with 9 nucleotides matching TRBD1. Germline-derived CDR1 and CDR2 are MNHEY and SMNVEV (reference sequence). V shed 5 bases and J 11 bases; nucleotides not matched to a gene: 9. This CDR3 is built from 13 residues. The DNA of the CDR3 is TGTGCCAGCAGTGTTGGGACAGGGATCGTTGCTTTCTTT. It encodes CASSVGTGIVAFF.

This clone was recorded once. This sequence joins TRBV7-8 and TRBJ2-1, with 7 nucleotides matching TRBD2. The CDR3 loop spans 15 amino acids. J was trimmed by 7 bases and V by 1 base; bases with no gene match: 7. Germline CDR1 is SGHVS and CDR2 is FQNEAQ. The CDR3: CASSLGFGGSNEQFF. The CDR3 nucleotides read TGTGCCAGCAGCTTAGGGTTCGGCGGGAGTAATGAGCAGTTCTTC.

CDR3 coding DNA: TGTGCCAGCAGCGGCACTTTTACTAGCGGGAGGGACCGCAATGAGCAGTTCTTC. Protein: CASSGTFTSGRDRNEQFF. The chain joins TRBV7-9 to TRBJ2-1; 13 bases are a match to TRBD2. Germline values: CDR1 SEHNR, CDR2 FQNEAQ (reference sequence). The V segment lost 5 bases and the J segment 6 bases; nucleotides outside the gene matches: 13. CDR3 length: 18 residues.

The chain carries TRBV30 and TRBJ1-5, with 9 bases lining up with TRBD1. In germline, CDR1 is GTSNPN, CDR2 SVGIG (reference sequence). The V segment lost 3 bases and the J segment 2 bases; nucleotides outside the gene matches: 2. The CDR3 has 14 residues. This CDR3 reads CAWSRDRGNQPQHF. In nucleotides, the CDR3 is TGTGCCTGGAGCCGGGACAGGGGCAATCAGCCCCAGCATTTT. The full variable domain, its missing parts supplied by reference TRBV30 and TRBJ1-5, is SQTIHQWPATLVQPVGSPLSLECTVEGTSNPNLYWYRQAAGRGLQLLFYSVGIGQISSEVPQNLSASRPQDRQFILSSKKLLLSDSGFYLCAWSRDRGNQPQHFGDGTRLSIL.

This chain joins TRBV7-8 and TRBJ2-5; the D gene is possibly TRBD2 (5 bases). The length of the CDR3 is 13 residues. The germline V gene encodes CDR1 SGHVS and CDR2 FQNEAQ. Trimming took off 5 bases at V and 5 bases at J, with 12 bases between the two ends. CDR3 nucleotides: TGTGCCAGCAGCCCCGGGGAAGCGGAGACCCAGTACTTC. Translating it yields CASSPGEAETQYF.

This rearrangement joins TRBV15 to TRBJ1-2; TRBD1 might be the D (5 bases). CDR3 size: 16 residues. The germline gives CDR1 LNHNV, CDR2 YYDKDF (reference sequence). The V end lost 4 bases, the J end lost 4 bases, and 19 bases lay between the germline ends. For the CDR3, the DNA is TGTGCCACCAGCACCCGGGGGGATGGGGTCCTCTATGGCTACACCTTC. Translation: CATSTRGDGVLYGYTF.

The CDR3 here is CASSLRTSGSGNEQFF. The DNA of the CDR3 is TGTGCCAGCAGCCTTAGGACTAGCGGGAGTGGGAATGAGCAGTTCTTC. V and J are TRBV4-2 and TRBJ2-1; 13 bases match TRBD2. Per germline, CDR1 LGHNA and CDR2 YNFKEQ. The CDR3 loop spans 16 amino acids. V dropped 4 bases and J dropped 7; count of bases not matched to a gene: 7.

The chain employs TRBV28 and TRBJ2-6; tentative D call: TRBD2 (6 bases). V shed 6 bases and J shed 0 bases, with 15 bases lying between them. CDR3 size: 17 residues. The germline V gene encodes CDR1 MDHEN and CDR2 SYDVKM. CDR3: CASSPLTGDSGANVLTF. The CDR3 coding sequence is TGTGCCAGCAGCCCTCTGACGGGAGACTCTGGGGCCAACGTCCTGACTTTC. Filled out from reference TRBV28 and TRBJ2-6, the complete variable domain reads DVKVTQSSRYLVKRTGEKVFLECVQDMDHENMFWYRQDPGLGLRLIYFSYDVKMKEKGDIPEGYSVSREKKERFSLILESASTNQTSMYLCASSPLTGDSGANVLTFGAGSRLTVL.

This clone showed up just a few times. The chain employs TRBV6-5 and TRBJ1-6; D is possibly TRBD1 (6 bases). The CDR3 runs to 16 residues. The germline V gene has CDR1 MNHEY and CDR2 SVGAGI. V lost 4 bases, J lost 10 bases, and 20 bases lay in between. The CDR3 reads CASSSLTQGAHSPLHF. CDR3 sequence (DNA): TGTGCCAGCAGTTCACTCACACAGGGAGCCCACTCACCCCTCCACTTT.

The sample holds one count of this clone. The chain uses TRBV7-2 and TRBJ2-2; no reliable D call. The V gene's germline CDR1 is SGHTA and CDR2 FQGNSA. Trimming left V 3 bases short and J 6 bases short, with 8 bases between. CDR3 size: 13 residues. CDR3 region: CASSFVSPGELFF. In DNA, the CDR3 is TGTGCCAGCAGCTTTGTGAGTCCCGGGGAGCTGTTTTTT.

The V and J genes are TRBV28 and TRBJ1-1, with D possibly being TRBD1 (5 bases). The CDR3 runs 14 residues. V was clipped by 5 bases and J by 10 bases, with 20 bases between them. CDR1 is MDHEN, CDR2 SYDVKM, per germline. CDR3 amino acids: CASSRVSLPGLAFF. The CDR3 coding sequence is TGTGCCAGCAGTCGCGTCAGTTTACCGGGACTAGCTTTCTTT.

The chain couples TRBV28 to TRBJ1-2; the match to TRBD1 covers 8 bases. The CDR3 spans 16 residues. V shed 7 bases and J 8 bases; nucleotides not matched to a gene: 18. Per the germline V gene, CDR1 is MDHEN and CDR2 is SYDVKM. The CDR3: CASTKTQQGGWSGYTF. The CDR3 nucleotides read TGTGCCAGCACCAAAACGCAACAGGGGGGATGGTCGGGCTACACCTTC.

As concerns this clone: Sequence at one end of the junction differs from germline and may be a read error. The V and J genes are TRBV30 and TRBJ1-6, with D perhaps TRBD1 (6 bases). The germline gives CDR1 GTSNPN, CDR2 SVGIG (reference sequence). The CDR3 has 14 residues. CDR3 nucleotide sequence: TGTGCCTGGAGTTTGGGGGCTGGGCCTTCACCCCCCCACTTT. Translating it yields CAWSLGAGPSPPHF. The variable domain in full, completed from reference TRBV30 and TRBJ1-6, reads SQTIHQWPATLVQPVGSPLSLECTVEGTSNPNLYWYRQAAGRGLQLLFYSVGIGQISSEVPQNLSASRPQDRQFILSSKKLLLSDSGFYLCAWSLGAGPSPPHFGNGTRLTVT.

The V call is TRBV28, the J call TRBJ1-5; D ambiguous. V was clipped by 3 bases and J by 4 bases, with 13 bases between them. Germline V gene sequence: CDR1 MDHEN, CDR2 SYDVKM. The CDR3 runs to 15 residues. The CDR3 sequence is CASSFHEDWNQPQHF. The CDR3 DNA reads as TGTGCCAGCAGTTTTCACGAGGACTGGAATCAGCCCCAGCATTTT.

This chain joins TRBV7-8 and TRBJ2-5; the match to TRBD2 covers 7 bases. Germline CDR1 is SGHVS and CDR2 is FQNEAQ. The CDR3 covers 15 residues. V dropped 7 bases and J dropped 2; count of bases not matched to a gene: 10. CDR3 residues: CASTNLGAGQETQYF. The CDR3 bases are TGTGCCAGCACCAACCTCGGAGCGGGACAAGAGACCCAGTACTTC. Complete variable domain (other parts from reference TRBV7-8 and TRBJ2-5): GAGVSQSPRYKVAKRGQDVALRCDPISGHVSLFWYQQALGQGPEFLTYFQNEAQLDKSGLPSDRFFAERPEGSVSTLKIQRTQQEDSAVYLCASTNLGAGQETQYFGPGTRLLVL.

The gene calls are TRBV7-3 and TRBJ2-6; D is undetermined. V was shortened by 1 base and J by 0 bases, with 7 bases between the two germline ends. The germline V gene encodes CDR1 SGHTA and CDR2 FQGTGA. The CDR3 has 16 amino acids. The CDR3 region is CASSLIANSGANVLTF. Here the CDR3 DNA reads TGTGCCAGCAGCTTAATTGCGAACTCTGGGGCCAACGTCCTGACTTTC.

J is TRBJ1-1 and V is TRBV14, with D possibly being TRBD1 (5 bases). There are 15 residues in the CDR3. In germline, CDR1 is SGHDN, CDR2 FVKESK. V dropped 0 bases and J dropped 6 bases, with 14 bases sitting between them. CDR3 protein: CASSQEENRRAEAFF. CDR3 bases: TGTGCCAGCAGCCAAGAGGAGAACAGGAGAGCTGAAGCTTTCTTT.

V and J are TRBV5-1 and TRBJ2-1; D gene unclear. V was pared by 0 bases and J by 0 bases, with 7 bases between. The CDR3 spans 15 residues. The V gene's germline CDR1 is SGHRS and CDR2 YFSETQ. CDR3 DNA sequence: TGCGCCAGCAGCTTGGGTAGCAGCTCCTACAATGAGCAGTTCTTC. Residues: CASSLGSSSYNEQFF. Drawing the rest from reference TRBV5-1 and TRBJ2-1, the complete variable domain is KAGVTQTPRYLIKTRGQQVTLSCSPISGHRSVSWYQQTPGQGLQFLFEYFSETQRNKGNFPGRFSGRQFSNSRSEMNVSTLELGDSALYLCASSLGSSSYNEQFFGPGTRLTVL.

This clone occurred a few times. The rearrangement uses TRBV27 and TRBJ2-5; TRBD1 matches at 8 bases. The V segment lost 4 bases and the J segment 4 bases; nucleotides outside the gene matches: 5. This CDR3 spans 14 amino acids. From germline, CDR1 is MNHEY and CDR2 SMNVEV (reference sequence). The DNA of the CDR3 is TGTGCCAGCAGTTCCTCAGGGGGCCTAGAGACCCAGTACTTC. Its protein is CASSSSGGLETQYF.

The chain employs TRBV19 and TRBJ2-6, with D hard to call. The V gene's germline CDR1 is LNHDA and CDR2 SQIVND (reference sequence). Trimming removed 8 bases from V and 4 bases from J, with 12 bases in between. The CDR3 sequence is 14 residues long. CDR3 bases: TGTGCCAGTGGTCTAGGCGGAGGGGCCAACGTCCTGACTTTC. It specifies CASGLGGGANVLTF.